The 16 T cell receptor beta chains given below trace back to one sample, sequenced in a study of neurological immune-mediated disorders. TCRdb recomputed calls from the 5' RACE reads with MiXCR, one row per CDR3 protein. Among 130,000 or so distinct CDR3 sequences listed, roughly 3.2% were seen once. The sample was PBMCs. The receptors were gathered from a woman aged 30 to 39 with multiple sclerosis.

This clonotype was seen ten or more times. The chain employs TRBV5-1 and TRBJ2-6; D is undetermined. Looked up from germline, CDR1 is SGHRS and CDR2 is YFSETQ. Trimming removed 0 bases from V and 1 base from J, with 11 bases in between. The CDR3 covers 17 residues. CDR3 DNA: TGCGCCAGCAGCTTGGAGTCCAGACCTTCTGGGGCCAACGTCCTGACTTTC. It specifies CASSLESRPSGANVLTF.

Many counts were recorded for this clonotype. V is TRBV29-1 and J is TRBJ2-7, with D hard to call. V lost 3 bases to trimming and J lost 2 bases, with 11 bases between them. This CDR3 region has 13 residues. Germline CDR1 SQVTM, CDR2 ANQGSEA. CDR3 sequence: CSVDGPGPYEQYF. The CDR3 DNA is TGCAGCGTTGACGGGCCGGGTCCCTACGAGCAGTACTTC.

The chain employs TRBV12-3 or TRBV12-4 and TRBJ1-4; 7 bases fit TRBD1. Germline trimming cut 7 bases from V and 4 bases from J; bases unmatched to any gene: 9. The CDR3 has 15 residues. CDR3 in DNA: TGTGCCAGCACCCATAGGGGGCAGCTTAATGAAAAACTGTTTTTT. Its translation: CASTHRGQLNEKLFF.

This clonotype came up many times. The CDR3 DNA sequence: TGTGCCAGCAGTTTAGCGGCCGGGGGTACTTTCGAGCAGTACTTC. Translating it yields CASSLAAGGTFEQYF. The chain is built from TRBV27 and TRBJ2-7, with D tentatively TRBD2 (6 bases). The CDR3 runs to 15 residues. Per germline, CDR1 MNHEY and CDR2 SMNVEV (reference sequence). The V and J ends lost 2 bases and 6 bases respectively, with 17 bases between them.

The table lists this clonotype with many counts. The V and J genes are TRBV6-5 and TRBJ2-5, with 9 bases fitting TRBD1. The CDR3 totals 15 residues. The germline V gene has CDR1 MNHEY and CDR2 SVGAGI. J was trimmed by 3 bases and V by 7 bases; bases with no gene match: 9. CDR3 DNA: TGTGCCAGCACCGACCCGGGGACAGGGAAAGAGACCCAGTACTTC. Translated: CASTDPGTGKETQYF.

At least ten counts were recorded for this clonotype. The CDR3 reads CASSINSAIANYGYTF. The DNA for the CDR3 is TGCGCCAGCAGCATCAATTCCGCTATAGCTAACTATGGCTACACCTTC. The chain combines TRBV5-1 with TRBJ1-2; D ambiguous. Trimming removed 4 bases at V and 0 bases at J, with 16 bases between. This CDR3 comprises 16 residues. Germline CDR1 is SGHRS and CDR2 is YFSETQ.

This clonotype was recorded a few times. A single base separates this from a much larger clone, so it may be a read error. The chain has TRBV20-1 and TRBJ2-1, with TRBD1 matching over 10 bases. The J segment lost 6 bases and the V segment lost 3 bases, leaving 5 bases of the junction unmatched. The CDR3 has 14 amino acids. The germline V gene has CDR1 DFQATT and CDR2 SNEGSKA (reference sequence). The CDR3 coding sequence is TGCAGTGCTAGCTACGGGACAGGGGCCAATGAGCAGTTCTTC. Encoded protein: CSASYGTGANEQFF.

Comment on this clonotype: A much larger clone is a single base away; this may be a read error. Lacking the conserved final phenylalanine or tryptophan, this CDR3 likely reflects a read error. V is TRBV27 and J is TRBJ1-2; 9 positions match TRBD1. Germline V gene sequence: CDR1 MNHEY, CDR2 SMNVEV (reference sequence). The CDR3 is 12 residues long. The V segment lost 6 bases and the J segment 5 bases; nucleotides outside the gene matches: 1. The CDR3 region has the DNA TGTGCCAGCAGAGGGACAGGGTATGGCTACACCTGC. The encoded protein is CASRGTGYGYTC.

This clonotype was seen many times. The chain uses TRBV5-1 and TRBJ1-1; the match to TRBD1 covers 7 bases. The germline gives CDR1 SGHRS, CDR2 YFSETQ. V shed 4 bases and J 5 bases; nucleotides not matched to a gene: 8. The CDR3 runs to 14 residues. This CDR3 reads CASSLQGVSTEAFF. The CDR3 DNA is TGCGCCAGCAGCCTTCAGGGGGTTAGTACTGAAGCTTTCTTT.

This clonotype came up a few times. The CDR3 DNA follows: TGTGCCAGCAGTTCTATTTCTAGCTCCTACAATGAGCAGTTCTTC. Translating it yields CASSSISSSYNEQFF. The chain is built from TRBV6-5 and TRBJ2-1; no definite D call. Per the germline V gene, CDR1 is MNHEY and CDR2 is SVGAGI. V lost 4 bases and J 0 bases, leaving 10 bases between the germline ends. The CDR3 is 15 residues long.

This clonotype was seen at least ten times. The chain joins TRBV6-2 or TRBV6-3 to TRBJ1-6; D is unclear. This CDR3 has 14 residues. The germline V gene encodes CDR1 MNHEY and CDR2 SVGEGT. Deletions cut 0 bases from V and 10 bases from J, with 10 bases between. CDR3 amino acids: CASSYSIRGSPLHF. CDR3 DNA: TGTGCCAGCAGTTACTCTATCCGGGGATCACCCCTCCACTTT.

This chain links TRBV4-2 with TRBJ2-1; weak D call: TRBD2 (6 bases). The CDR3 has 16 residues. V was shortened by 1 base and J by 6 bases, with 16 bases between the two germline ends. Germline V lookup: CDR1 LGHNA, CDR2 YNFKEQ. The CDR3 DNA reads TGTGCCAGCAGCCAAGGAATTAGCGGATTATTCAATGAGCAGTTCTTC. Protein product: CASSQGISGLFNEQFF.

There are many counts of this clonotype. V and J are TRBV6-1 and TRBJ1-2; the match to TRBD1 covers 8 bases. The CDR3 has 13 amino acids. After removal of 10 bases from V and 4 bases from J, the junction contained 8 bases not matched to a gene. Germline CDR1 is MNHNS and CDR2 is SASEGT. This chain's CDR3 is CATYLDRVYGYTF. In nucleotides, the CDR3 is TGTGCCACCTACTTGGACAGGGTCTATGGCTACACCTTC.

This clonotype came up many times. V usage is TRBV7-9 and J usage is TRBJ1-1; no reliable D call. CDR1 and CDR2 from the germline V gene are SEHNR and FQNEAQ (reference sequence). Trimming shortened V by 5 bases and J by 0 bases, and 10 bases separated the two germline ends. This CDR3 is built from 14 residues. CDR3 coding DNA: TGTGCCAGCAGCCCCCTTGACATGAACACTGAAGCTTTCTTT. The encoded protein is CASSPLDMNTEAFF.

This clonotype occurred many times. This chain connects TRBV20-1 to TRBJ2-2; D unclear. Trimming took 3 bases from V and 6 from J, leaving 11 bases between them. The CDR3 sequence is 13 residues long. Germline CDR1 DFQATT, CDR2 SNEGSKA (reference sequence). CDR3 protein: CSARPTIPGELFF. The CDR3, as DNA: TGCAGTGCTAGGCCAACGATACCCGGGGAGCTGTTTTTT.

This clonotype was recorded at least ten times. The gene calls are TRBV7-2 and TRBJ2-3; D unclear. The CDR3 sequence is 15 residues long. The V gene's germline CDR1 is SGHTA and CDR2 FQGNSA. Between the trimmed V and J ends, which lost 1 base and 6 bases, there was a span of 14 bases. CDR3 nucleotide sequence: TGTGCCAGCAGCTTAGATTATACTCGGTCGGATACGCAGTATTTT. Its translation is CASSLDYTRSDTQYF. Full variable domain (remainder filled in from reference TRBV7-2 and TRBJ2-3): GAGVSQSPSNKVTEKGKDVELRCDPISGHTALYWYRQSLGQGLEFLIYFQGNSAPDKSGLPSDRFSAERTGGSVSTLTIQRTQQEDSAVYLCASSLDYTRSDTQYFGPGTRLTVL.